One sample yielded the 5 T cell receptor beta chains listed below, sequenced in a study of human T cells and chemical hapten exposure. From the RACE reads, TCRdb called clonotypes with MiXCR, one entry per CDR3 protein. The sample yields around 85,000 distinct CDR3 sequences, 10% to 15% seen once. The time point here: patch test 3, about 24 weeks after DPC sensitization. Treatment denoted: therapeutic diphenylcyclopropenone sensitization with weekly scalp DPC. The sequencing here drew on whole blood, taken in connection with sensitization to the hapten diphenylcyclopropenone (DPC). Receptors originate from a woman between 45 and 60 years old with alopecia areata. Some clones in this sample may be carry-over from other donors' samples.

This clonotype has only a few counts. The gene calls are TRBV5-1 and TRBJ2-3; TRBD2 might be the D (6 bases). The CDR3 is made up of 14 amino acids. Germline V gene data show CDR1 as SGHRS and CDR2 as YFSETQ. V lost 4 bases to trimming and J lost 5 bases, with 14 bases between them. CDR3 in DNA: TGCGCCAGCAGCATTAGCGGAGTGGAAGATACGCAGTATTTT. This encodes CASSISGVEDTQYF.

A few counts support this clonotype. The rearrangement uses TRBV12-5 and TRBJ2-2; 12 nucleotides match TRBD2. In germline, CDR1 is LGHNT, CDR2 FRNRAP. V lost 2 bases, J lost 3 bases, and 1 base stayed unmatched. The CDR3 loop spans 16 amino acids. For the CDR3, the DNA is TGTGCTAGTGGTTTGAGACTAGCGGGAGACACCGGGGAGCTGTTTTTT. Protein: CASGLRLAGDTGELFF.

This rearrangement joins TRBV11-2 to TRBJ2-1; 11 bases are shared with TRBD2. Germline V CDR1 and CDR2: SGHAT, FQNNGV. The CDR3 totals 15 residues. The V gene end was trimmed by 4 bases and the J gene end by 5 bases; junction bases not matched to a gene: 4. The DNA of the CDR3 is TGTGCCAGCAGCTATAGCGGGAGGGACCACAATGAGCAGTTCTTC. Protein product: CASSYSGRDHNEQFF.

This clonotype was counted only a few times. V usage is TRBV20-1 and J usage is TRBJ2-7; D may match TRBD1 or TRBD2 (6 bases each). V gave up 2 bases and J gave up 5 bases, with 16 bases separating them. The CDR3 covers 14 residues. Germline CDR1 and CDR2: DFQATT and SNEGSKA (reference sequence). In nucleotides, the CDR3 is TGCAGTGCTAGACATTCGGGGGCCGGGCACGAGCAGTACTTC. Residues: CSARHSGAGHEQYF.

J is TRBJ1-1 and V is TRBV20-1, with a tentative D call TRBD1 (6 bases). The CDR3 contains 15 residues. From germline, CDR1 is DFQATT and CDR2 SNEGSKA (reference sequence). Trimming removed 0 bases from V and 1 base from J, with 12 bases in between. CDR3 residues: CSARDLRGGNTEAFF. CDR3 sequence (DNA): TGCAGTGCTAGAGATCTCAGGGGAGGGAACACTGAAGCTTTCTTT.